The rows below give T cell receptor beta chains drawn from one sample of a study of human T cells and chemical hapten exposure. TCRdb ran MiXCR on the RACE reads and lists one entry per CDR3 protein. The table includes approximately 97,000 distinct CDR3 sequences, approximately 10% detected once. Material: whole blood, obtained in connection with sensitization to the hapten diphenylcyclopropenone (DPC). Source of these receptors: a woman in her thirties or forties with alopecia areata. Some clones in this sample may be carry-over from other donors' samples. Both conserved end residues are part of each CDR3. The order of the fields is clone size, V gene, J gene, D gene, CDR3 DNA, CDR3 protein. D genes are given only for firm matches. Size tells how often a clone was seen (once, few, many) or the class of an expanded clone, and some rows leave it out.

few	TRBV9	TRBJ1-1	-	TGTGCCAGCAGCGTAGATTTAGGGGGTTGGACTGAAGCTTTCTTT	CASSVDLGGWTEAFF
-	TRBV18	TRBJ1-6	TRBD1	TGTGCCAGCTCACCAACTGACAGGGATTCACCCCTCCACTTT	CASSPTDRDSPLHF
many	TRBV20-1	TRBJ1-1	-	TGCAGTGGGTCGGGACGGTTGAACACTGAAGCTTTCTTT	CSGSGRLNTEAFF
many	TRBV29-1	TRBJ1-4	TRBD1	TGCAGCGTTACGAGCGGGACAGACCATAATGAAAAACTGTTTTTT	CSVTSGTDHNEKLFF
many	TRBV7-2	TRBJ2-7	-	TGTGCCAGCAGCGGCCATGGGGGCTACGAGCAGTACTTC	CASSGHGGYEQYF
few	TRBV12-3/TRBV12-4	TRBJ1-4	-	TGTGCCAGCAGTTTATCCGGAGAAAAACTGTTTTTT	CASSLSGEKLFF
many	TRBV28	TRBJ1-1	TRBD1	TGTGCCAGCAATGGAGGGGGCAGGCATGCTTTCTTT	CASNGGGRHAFF
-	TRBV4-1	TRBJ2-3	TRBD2	TGCGCCAGCAGTACTGTAGCGGGAGGTGAGGCAGATACGCAGTATTTT	CASSTVAGGEADTQYF
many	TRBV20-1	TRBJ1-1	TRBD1	TGCAGTAGCCGGGACAGGGAGCCTGAAGCTTTCTTT	CSSRDREPEAFF
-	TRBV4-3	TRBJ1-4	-	TGCGCCAGCAGCCAGGACCCCGGGGTCAGAGGAGAAAAACTGTTTTTT	CASSQDPGVRGEKLFF
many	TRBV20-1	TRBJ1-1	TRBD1	TGCAGTGCTGACAGGGGCGGTAGCACTGAAGCTTTCTTT	CSADRGGSTEAFF
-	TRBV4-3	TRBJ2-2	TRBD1	TGCGCCAGCAGTCAACAGGGGGCGACGGGGGAGCTGTTTTTT	CASSQQGATGELFF
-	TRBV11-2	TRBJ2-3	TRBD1	TGTGCCAGCAGCGCCCGGGACAGAAGCACAGATACGCAGTATTTT	CASSARDRSTDTQYF
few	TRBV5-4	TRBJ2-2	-	TGTGCCAGCAGCAAACCCGACAGGAACACCGGGGAGCTGTTTTTT	CASSKPDRNTGELFF
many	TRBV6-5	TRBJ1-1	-	TGTGCCAGCAGTTATCAATTCGGGGGCCTCGGAAACACTGAAGCTTTCTTT	CASSYQFGGLGNTEAFF
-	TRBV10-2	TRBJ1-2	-	TGCGCCTGCGGACCGGACAGCTATGGCTACACCTTC	CACGPDSYGYTF
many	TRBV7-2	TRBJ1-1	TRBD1	TGTGCCAGCCCCCGGACAGGACCGAACACTGAAGCTTTCTTT	CASPRTGPNTEAFF
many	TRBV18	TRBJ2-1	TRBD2	TGTGCCAGCTCACCTTCATCCCCAGCGGGGGTGAAGAATGAGCAGTTCTTC	CASSPSSPAGVKNEQFF
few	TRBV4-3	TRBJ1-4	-	TGCGCCAGCAGCCAAGGGGAGGTGGGGCTGCGGTTCGAAAAACTGTTTTTT	CASSQGEVGLRFEKLFF
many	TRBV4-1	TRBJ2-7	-	TGCGCCAGCAGCCAAGAGCGGGCGGGCGAGCAGTACTTC	CASSQERAGEQYF
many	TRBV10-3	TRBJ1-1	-	TGTGCCATCAATCAGGGAGGATGGAACACTGAAGCTTTCTTT	CAINQGGWNTEAFF
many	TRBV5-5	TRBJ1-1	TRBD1	TGTGCCAGCAGCTTGGCAACAGGGGGCATGAACACTGAAGCTTTCTTT	CASSLATGGMNTEAFF
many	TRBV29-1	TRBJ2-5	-	TGCAGCGTTCGCCCGGGCGTAAGCAGGAGGACCCAGTACTTC	CSVRPGVSRRTQYF
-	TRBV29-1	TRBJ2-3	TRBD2	TGCAGCGTTGATGGACTAGCTACGGTCGCAGATACGCAGTATTTT	CSVDGLATVADTQYF
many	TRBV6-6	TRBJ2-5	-	TGTGCCAGCAGGAGATACAGCGGAGAGACCCAGTACTTC	CASRRYSGETQYF
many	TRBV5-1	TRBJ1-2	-	TGCGCCAGCAGCTTGGGTGAGACCTATGGCTACACCTTC	CASSLGETYGYTF
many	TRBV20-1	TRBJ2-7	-	TGCAGTGCTAGCCCGCGACTAGGTAGCGAGCAGTACTTC	CSASPRLGSEQYF
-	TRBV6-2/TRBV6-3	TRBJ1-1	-	TGTGCCAGCAGTTACGGCGGGGTTCTGGGCACTGAAGCTTTCTTT	CASSYGGVLGTEAFF
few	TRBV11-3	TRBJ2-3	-	TGTGCCAGCAGCTTAAGGGGCGACGGCACAGATACGCAGTATTTT	CASSLRGDGTDTQYF
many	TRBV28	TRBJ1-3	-	TGTGCCAGCAGTCGACACAGGGAGCCCTCTGGAAACACCATATATTTT	CASSRHREPSGNTIYF
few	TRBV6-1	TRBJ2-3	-	TGTGCCAGCACCACCGGACAGTTCCGCACAGATACGCAGTATTTT	CASTTGQFRTDTQYF
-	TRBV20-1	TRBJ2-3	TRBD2	TGCAGTGCTAGAATGGCGGGGGGTAGCACAGATACGCAGTATTTT	CSARMAGGSTDTQYF
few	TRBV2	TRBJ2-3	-	TGTGCCAGCAGTGAGGTGGGGCCTGTGGCAGCCGCGCAGTATTTT	CASSEVGPVAAAQYF
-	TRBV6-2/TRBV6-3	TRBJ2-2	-	TGTGCCAGCAGACACGGCGGACAGCTCCACTCGGGGACCGGGGAGCTGTTTTTT	CASRHGGQLHSGTGELFF
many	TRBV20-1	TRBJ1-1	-	TGCAGTGCTAGAGATCCGGCGGGGGGGACCAACTTCCTTAGGACTGAAGCTTTCTTT	CSARDPAGGTNFLRTEAFF
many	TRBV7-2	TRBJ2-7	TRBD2	TGTGCCAGCAGCTTGGACGGACTAGCGTTCTCCTACGAGCAGTACTTC	CASSLDGLAFSYEQYF
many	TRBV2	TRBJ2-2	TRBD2	TGTGCCAGCAGTGCGCTAGCGGCTCTCACCGGGGAGCTGTTTTTT	CASSALAALTGELFF
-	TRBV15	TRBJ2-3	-	TGTGCCACCAGCCCACGGACCCCTGGCAGCACAGATACGCAGTATTTT	CATSPRTPGSTDTQYF
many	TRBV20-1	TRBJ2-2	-	TGCAGTGCCTCAGGATTAGTTAACACCGGGGAGCTGTTTTTT	CSASGLVNTGELFF
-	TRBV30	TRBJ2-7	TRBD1	TGTGCCTGGGCCGCAGGGGGAGCCGAGCAGTACTTC	CAWAAGGAEQYF
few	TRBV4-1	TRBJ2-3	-	TGCGCCAGCAGCCAGTCTCTGCCAGATACGCAGTATTTT	CASSQSLPDTQYF
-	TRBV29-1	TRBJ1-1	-	TGCAGCGTTGAGGGGCAGGGACTCACTGAAGCTTTCTTT	CSVEGQGLTEAFF
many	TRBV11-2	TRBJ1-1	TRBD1	TGTGCCAGCAGCCCCGGGACAGGGGGAGGTGAAGCTTTCTTT	CASSPGTGGGEAFF
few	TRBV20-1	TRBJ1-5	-	TGCAGTGCTAGAGTCTGGGGGTTGCCCCAGCATTTT	CSARVWGLPQHF
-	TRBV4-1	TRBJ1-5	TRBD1	TGCGCCAGCAGCCAATCAGAATGGGAACAGGGGAATCAGCCCCAGCATTTT	CASSQSEWEQGNQPQHF
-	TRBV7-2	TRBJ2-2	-	TGTGCCAGCAGCTTAGACACGGCCCGGGGGGGGGAGCTGTTTTTT	CASSLDTARGGELFF
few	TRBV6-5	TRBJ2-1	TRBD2	TGTGCCAGCAGTCCCGCCGGCGGGAGCTACAATGAGCAGTTCTTC	CASSPAGGSYNEQFF
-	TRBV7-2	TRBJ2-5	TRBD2	TGTGCCAGCAGCTTACAGCGGGGGGTCCAAGAGACCCAGTACTTC	CASSLQRGVQETQYF
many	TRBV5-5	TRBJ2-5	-	TGTGCCAGCAGCTTGGCAGGGGCAGAGACCCAGTACTTC	CASSLAGAETQYF
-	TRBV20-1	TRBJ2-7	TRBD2	TGCAGTGCCCTCCCCCTACGCGGGAGGCGGGCCTACGAGCAGCACTTC	CSALPLRGRRAYEQHF
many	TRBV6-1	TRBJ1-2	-	TGTGCCAGCAGTGAAGTATGGACAGAAGCTAACTATGGCTACACCTTC	CASSEVWTEANYGYTF
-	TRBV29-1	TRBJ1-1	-	TGCAGCGTTGAATGGGAAGGGTCTGAAGCTTTCTTT	CSVEWEGSEAFF